Listed here are 6 T cell receptor beta chains from one sample, sequenced in a study of shared clonotypes between healthy human individuals. Method: immunoSEQ multiplex PCR; TCRdb's copy keeps in-frame clones and lacks some. Of approximately 640,000 clones listed, about 90% were seen once; the top ten hold 34%. Sequences were obtained from memory CD8+ T cells from PBMCs. The subset was: CD45RO+ cells pooled with CCR7-negative TemRA cells. The receptors stem from a man in his late teens or twenties in good health. Some clones in this sample may be carry-over from other donors' samples.

The chain carries TRBV7-2 and TRBJ2-7, with D unclear. CDR3 length: 12 residues. The V end lost 5 bases, the J end lost 3 bases, and 8 bases lay between the germline ends. Germline CDR1 reads SGHTA; CDR2 reads FQGNSA. For the CDR3, the DNA is TGTGCCAGCAGCCTAAAGCACTACGAGCAGTACTTC. It specifies CASSLKHYEQYF.

The genes are TRBV18 and TRBJ2-4; the match to TRBD2 covers 13 bases. There are 17 residues in the CDR3. V trimming: 0 bases; J trimming: 8 bases; junction bases outside the gene matches: 7. In germline, CDR1 is KGHSH, CDR2 LQKENI. CDR3 amino acids: CASSPPGLAGTADIQYF. CDR3 coding DNA: TGTGCCAGCTCACCACCGGGACTAGCGGGGACGGCGGACATTCAGTACTTC.

The rearrangement links TRBV9 to TRBJ2-5; D remains unclear. The CDR3 runs 14 residues. Germline CDR1 is SGDLS and CDR2 is YYNGEE. Trimming left V 4 bases short and J 7 bases short, with 17 bases between. CDR3 protein: CASSLPDGDWTQYF. The CDR3 DNA is TGTGCCAGCAGCCTACCCGACGGAGACTGGACCCAGTACTTC.

V usage is TRBV19 and J usage is TRBJ1-2; tentative D call: TRBD1 (6 bases). The germline gives CDR1 LNHDA, CDR2 SQIVND (reference sequence). Trimming stripped 7 bases from V and 5 bases from J, with 14 bases between. This CDR3 comprises 13 residues. The CDR3 loop is CASTMTGPYGYTF. In DNA, the CDR3 is TGTGCCAGTACTATGACAGGCCCGTATGGCTACACCTTC.

J is TRBJ1-5 and V is TRBV7-8; D is unclear. Germline V gene lookup returns CDR1 SGHVS and CDR2 FQNEAQ. The germline V and J ends were trimmed by 5 bases and 3 bases, with 14 bases remaining between them. The CDR3 spans 15 residues. This CDR3 is CASSPLTENNQPQHF. CDR3 coding DNA: TGTGCCAGCAGCCCCCTAACCGAAAACAATCAGCCCCAGCATTTT.

This clone has only one observation. The chain carries TRBV7-9 and TRBJ2-5; D gene uncertain. The CDR3 is 12 residues long. Germline CDR1 and CDR2: SEHNR and FQNEAQ (reference sequence). V lost 0 bases, J lost 11 bases, and 10 bases lay in between. As DNA, the CDR3 is TGTGCCAGCAGCTTAGCCCGGTTGGAGCAGTACTTC. Residues: CASSLARLEQYF.